Described below is a single T cell receptor (beta chain) sequence and its context. This sample was taken from a study of spatial heterogeneity in lung cancer. From the 5' RACE reads, TCRdb called clonotypes with MiXCR, one entry per CDR3 protein. The sample holds thousands of distinct CDR3 sequences, 20% to 30% seen once. As for time point: sample taken at primary tumor resection. Sequencing covered unsorted whole RNA taken from tumor, nontumor lung or frozen PBMC. Germline loops: CDR1 LGHDT, CDR2 YNNKEL (reference sequence). The CDR3 has 15 amino acids. The V end lost 0 bases, the J end lost 8 bases, and 14 bases lay between the germline ends.

The material sequenced was PBMCs, taken at surgery. The chain joins TRBV3-1 to TRBJ2-1, with D tentatively TRBD2 (6 bases). This clonotype was obtained from a male donor with early-stage non-small cell lung cancer. In DNA form, the CDR3 reads TGTGCCAGCAGCCAAGATCTGGGGGAGCGGGATGAGCAGTTCTTC. Its translation: CASSQDLGERDEQFF.